This T cell receptor beta chain was sequenced during a study of graft-versus-host responses after intestinal transplantation. Across the whole study: Multivisceral, liver-intestinal, or isolated intestinal transplants were received by the recipients. Among the recipients, all got anti-thymocyte globulin induction and then tacrolimus and steroids for around 3 years.

Data came from immunoSEQ multiplex PCR; TCRdb stores just in-frame clones and leaves some out. Of around 110,000 clones detected, 90% appear once; the ten largest clones hold 0.18%. Study findings and constraints: Some patients had graft-donor T cell macrochimerism. In their allografts, the ratios of graft-versus-host to host-versus-graft T cell clones were high. Recipient marrow held GvH clones, some first seen in ileum or blood.

This clone has only a few counts. Antigen specificity is unknown. The specimen comprised unstimulated CD4+ T cells sorted from spleen or lymph node cells, sampled before intestinal transplant. The source is a human donor who received an intestinal transplant.

CDR3 region: CASSALVFDEKLFF. The CDR3 DNA sequence: TGTGCCAGCAGTGCTTTAGTTTTTGATGAAAAACTGTTTTTT. The chain uses TRBV25-1 and TRBJ1-4; D unresolved. The CDR3 spans 14 residues. Per the germline V gene, CDR1 is MGHDK and CDR2 is SYGVNS. Trimming took 4 bases from V and 6 from J, leaving 12 bases between them.